Listed below are T cell receptor beta chains from one sample, sequenced in a study of shared clonotypes between healthy human individuals. Measured with immunoSEQ multiplex PCR; TCRdb has only the in-frame clones, and not every one. The sample consists of about 2.2 million clones, 85% to 95% of them appearing once. Material for sequencing was naive CD8+ T cells from PBMCs. The receptors originated from a man aged 18 to 30 in good health. Some clones in this sample may be carry-over from other donors' samples. CDR3s include the opening cysteine and the closing phenylalanine or tryptophan. A D gene is named only where the DNA matches it firmly. A clone size is listed for some rows: how often the clone was seen (once, few, many), or a class if it is expanded.

clone_size	v_call	d_call	j_call	cdr3_nt	cdr3_aa
.	TRBV5-1	.	TRBJ1-1	TGCGCCAGCAGCTCCGCAGGGGTGGAGAACACTGAAGCTTTCTTT	CASSSAGVENTEAFF
.	TRBV4-1	.	TRBJ1-1	TGCGCCAGCAGCCAAGAACCGGCAGGGGCCCCTGAAGCTTTCTTT	CASSQEPAGAPEAFF
.	TRBV11-2	.	TRBJ2-7	TGTGCCAGCAGCTTAGGACGTAGACCACCACCAGAGCAGTACTTC	CASSLGRRPPPEQYF
.	TRBV19	.	TRBJ2-3	TGTGCCAGTAGGAATCCCACCTCCACAGATACGCAGTATTTT	CASRNPTSTDTQYF
.	TRBV30	TRBD1	TRBJ1-4	TGTGCCTGGAGTATGACAGGGGGCTATGAAAAACTGTTTTTT	CAWSMTGGYEKLFF
.	TRBV28	.	TRBJ2-7	TGTGCCAGCAGTCCAGGGGGACTCCACTCCTACGAGCAGTACTTC	CASSPGGLHSYEQYF
.	TRBV6-5	.	TRBJ2-1	TGTGCCAGCAGTTACCACCCCAGGCCTTCAGGTGAGCAGTTCTTC	CASSYHPRPSGEQFF
.	TRBV5-6	.	TRBJ2-7	TGTGCCAGCAGCCCGGGGCGGCGGAGCTCCTACGAGCAGTACTTC	CASSPGRRSSYEQYF
.	TRBV7-9	TRBD2	TRBJ2-7	TGTGCCAGCAGCGGACTAGCGGGAGGCTACGAGCAGTACTTC	CASSGLAGGYEQYF
.	TRBV27	.	TRBJ2-5	TGTGCCAGCAGTTTATCGAGGGCCCAAGAGACCCAGTACTTC	CASSLSRAQETQYF
.	TRBV5-1	TRBD2	TRBJ2-1	TGCGCCAGCAGCTTGTATCTAAGCGGGGGGTCCTACAATGAGCAGTTCTTC	CASSLYLSGGSYNEQFF
.	TRBV6-5	.	TRBJ1-5	TGTGCCAGCGGCCGCAACGGTTTCAATCAGCCCCAGCATTTT	CASGRNGFNQPQHF
.	TRBV6-5	TRBD2	TRBJ2-4	TGTGCCAGCAGGAGGGACTACGCAGGTCGTGACATTCAGTACTTC	CASRRDYAGRDIQYF
.	TRBV11-2	TRBD2	TRBJ2-7	TGTGCCAGCAGCTTGGGGACTAGCGGGATATACGAGCAGTACTTC	CASSLGTSGIYEQYF
.	TRBV7-9	TRBD1	TRBJ2-7	TGTGCCAGCAGCTCTCCGGACAGGGATTACGAGCAGTACTTC	CASSSPDRDYEQYF
.	TRBV2	TRBD1	TRBJ2-1	TGTGCCAGCAGTCAAGGGACAGGGGGCAGAAAGGACAATGAGCAGTTCTTC	CASSQGTGGRKDNEQFF
.	TRBV7-6	TRBD2	TRBJ2-2	TGTGCCAGCAGCTTAGTAGGCGGGAGCGACACCGGGGAGCTGTTTTTT	CASSLVGGSDTGELFF
.	TRBV18	.	TRBJ2-3	TGTGCCAGCTCCCCGAAAGGCCTTATAGCGGAAGCTAGCACAGATACGCAGTATTTT	CASSPKGLIAEASTDTQYF
.	TRBV30	TRBD2	TRBJ2-3	TGTGCCTGGAGTGTGGCGGGAGGGACAGATACGCAGTATTTT	CAWSVAGGTDTQYF
.	TRBV28	TRBD1	TRBJ2-7	TGTGCCAGCAGTAGACAGGGGGCGTGGGAGCAGTACTTC	CASSRQGAWEQYF
.	TRBV19	TRBD1	TRBJ2-3	TGTGCCAGTAGTATAGATCGTTGGGGGACAGGGGTGGCAGATACGCAGTATTTT	CASSIDRWGTGVADTQYF
.	TRBV28	.	TRBJ1-1	TGTGCCAGCAGGAGGAGGGGCACTGAAGCTTTCTTT	CASRRRGTEAFF
few	TRBV7-6	.	TRBJ1-1	TGTGCCAGCAGCTTAGGCCGTGAGAACACTGAAGCTTTCTTT	CASSLGRENTEAFF
.	TRBV19	TRBD1	TRBJ1-5	TGTGCCAGTACCGACGGACAGGGGGCGGGTCAGCCCCAGCATTTT	CASTDGQGAGQPQHF
.	TRBV5-1	.	TRBJ1-4	TGCGCCAGCAGCTCGGGGACGGCTTTGTTTTTT	CASSSGTALFF
.	TRBV5-1	TRBD2	TRBJ2-3	TGCGCCAGCAGCTCCGATAGGACTAGCAGAAGCACAGATACGCAGTATTTT	CASSSDRTSRSTDTQYF
once	TRBV18	.	TRBJ2-3	TGTGCCAGCTGCCGCGGACCGGCCTTAGATACGCAGTATTTT	CASCRGPALDTQYF
.	TRBV7-9	.	TRBJ2-1	TGTGCCAGCAGCTCACCGATCTGGACTACCTCGAGCTCCTACAATGAGCAGTTCTTC	CASSSPIWTTSSSYNEQFF
.	TRBV7-7	TRBD2	TRBJ2-1	TGTGCCAGCAGCTTAGACCCCCCCAGCGGGAGTGTAAATGAGCAGTTCTTC	CASSLDPPSGSVNEQFF
.	TRBV2	TRBD1	TRBJ2-7	TGTGCCAGCAACAGGGGGCAGGGGGTCGTCTACGAGCAGTACTTC	CASNRGQGVVYEQYF
.	TRBV27	.	TRBJ1-1	TGTGCCAGCAGTTTCACAGGGTCTAACACTGAAGCTTTCTTT	CASSFTGSNTEAFF
.	TRBV4-1	TRBD2	TRBJ2-3	TGCGCCAGCAGCCAAGACCGGGGCGGGAGGGCCGCAGATACGCAGTATTTT	CASSQDRGGRAADTQYF
.	TRBV27	TRBD1	TRBJ2-7	TGTGCCAGCACCCCGCGCCTGGACAAACAGGGGTCCTACGAGCAGTACTTC	CASTPRLDKQGSYEQYF
once	TRBV27	.	TRBJ1-2	TGTGCCAGCAGTTTACGGCAGACGCAAAACTATGGCTACACCTTC	CASSLRQTQNYGYTF
.	TRBV11-1	.	TRBJ2-7	TGTGCCAGCAGCACCGAGGTTTTAGGCCTTTCCGGCGAGCAGTACTTC	CASSTEVLGLSGEQYF
.	TRBV19	TRBD1	TRBJ2-5	TGTGCCAGTAGTCCCGGACAGGCACGAGAGACCCAGTACTTC	CASSPGQARETQYF
.	TRBV11-2	TRBD2	TRBJ2-4	TGTGCCAGCAGCCCTAGGGAGGGGATAGCGGCAGCCAAAAACATTCAGTACTTC	CASSPREGIAAAKNIQYF
.	TRBV7-2	.	TRBJ1-2	TGTGCCAGCAGCTTTCCCTCGGCAGAGCCCTATGGCTACACCTTC	CASSFPSAEPYGYTF